These 7 T cell receptor beta chains share one sample of origin, sequenced in a study of blood T cell repertoires in COVID-19. The assay was immunoSEQ multiplex PCR, and TCRdb's table has in-frame clones only and misses some. This table has approximately 300,000 clones, approximately 81% appearing once. Sequencing was performed on PBMCs or T cells enriched from blood (not recorded which). These receptors all stem from a woman aged 25-40 years who had been exposed to COVID-19.

This chain links TRBV7-2 with TRBJ2-2; D is possibly TRBD2 (5 bases). The CDR3 runs 15 residues. With 5 bases removed from V and 0 bases from J, the gap between germline ends came to 10 bases. CDR1 and CDR2 from the germline V gene are SGHTA and FQGNSA. The CDR3 DNA reads as TGTGCCAGCAGCCCTCGGGAAGCGAACACCGGGGAGCTGTTTTTT. It is translated as CASSPREANTGELFF.

CDR3 protein: CASSLTGNQPQHF. In DNA, the CDR3 is TGTGCCAGCAGCCTGACAGGGAATCAGCCCCAGCATTTT. The chain combines TRBV3-1 (or the pseudogene TRBV3-2) with TRBJ1-5; TRBD1 matches 7 bases. The junction had 1 base not matched to a gene; V was cut back by 4 bases and J by 4 bases. The germline gives CDR1 LGHDT, CDR2 YNNKEL (reference sequence). This CDR3 is built from 13 residues.

The rearrangement links TRBV5-1 to TRBJ2-1, with D maybe TRBD1 (5 bases). V was pared by 4 bases and J by 6 bases, with 14 bases between. Germline assignment: CDR1 SGHRS and CDR2 YFSETQ. The CDR3 loop spans 14 amino acids. The CDR3 DNA reads as TGCGCCAGCAGCATGGTGGGCAGGGTCAATGAGCAGTTCTTC. Protein: CASSMVGRVNEQFF.

In its sample, this clone was seen once. The chain joins TRBV3-1 (or the pseudogene TRBV3-2) to TRBJ1-3; 10 nucleotides align to TRBD1. V gave up 2 bases and J gave up 4 bases; unmatched junction bases: 5. The length of the CDR3 is 16 residues. Germline V gene lookup returns CDR1 LGHDT and CDR2 YNNKEL (reference sequence). CDR3 nucleotides: TGTGCCAGCAGCCAATTTGTGACAGGGGGCGGAAACACCATATATTTT. Amino acids: CASSQFVTGGGNTIYF.

V and J are TRBV9 and TRBJ2-3; D is ambiguous. The CDR3 runs 13 residues. V lost 3 bases and J 0 bases, leaving 5 bases between the germline ends. The germline gives CDR1 SGDLS, CDR2 YYNGEE. CDR3 residues: CASSAYSTDTQYF. CDR3 nucleotide sequence: TGTGCCAGCAGCGCTTATAGCACAGATACGCAGTATTTT.

The rearrangement joins TRBV4-1 to TRBJ2-1; D is uncertain. The germline gives CDR1 MGHRA, CDR2 YSYEKL. With 2 bases removed from V and 7 bases from J, the gap between germline ends came to 6 bases. The CDR3 is made up of 12 amino acids. The CDR3: CASSQMRNEQFF. The CDR3 region has the DNA TGCGCCAGCAGCCAAATGCGGAATGAGCAGTTCTTC.

V usage is TRBV27 and J usage is TRBJ2-5; possible D gene TRBD1, 6 bases. Trimming left V 6 bases short and J 5 bases short, with 13 bases between. CDR3 length: 13 amino acids. CDR1 and CDR2 from the germline V gene are MNHEY and SMNVEV (reference sequence). The CDR3 DNA sequence: TGTGCCAGCAGACCAATAGACAGGGAGACCCAGTACTTC. Amino acids: CASRPIDRETQYF.